In this sample, the clone carrying this T cell receptor (beta chain) turned up a few times. No antigen is known for it. A single heparinised draw of about 120 mL on average was taken per donor. This entry belongs to a study of beta chain features in type 1 diabetes. Study-level points and caveats: All four CD4+ subsets from Type 1 diabetes patients carried moderately but significantly shorter TCRB CDR3s. In type 1 diabetes patients, VDJ junctions had fewer insertions; deletions at these junctions were more frequent.

Reverse transcribing all isolated RNA meant expressed TCRB transcripts were sequenced. Assay used: immunoSEQ multiplex PCR; TCRdb lists only in-frame clones, some missing. This sample yields 600,000 to 700,000 clones, of which roughly 12% are seen a single time; 0.095% to 0.15% belongs to the top ten. CDR1 and CDR2 (germline): KGHSH, LQKENI. The V end lost 3 bases, the J end lost 2 bases, and 7 bases lay between the germline ends. The CDR3 totals 14 residues. The TCR comes from a man aged 25-45 years with type 1 diabetes. The J gene is TRBJ2-2, the V gene TRBV18; D gene uncertain. The specimen was naive CD4+ T cells from blood. Here the CDR3 reads CASSPLDNTGELFF. CDR3 bases: TGTGCCAGCTCACCGTTAGATAACACCGGGGAGCTGTTTTTT.